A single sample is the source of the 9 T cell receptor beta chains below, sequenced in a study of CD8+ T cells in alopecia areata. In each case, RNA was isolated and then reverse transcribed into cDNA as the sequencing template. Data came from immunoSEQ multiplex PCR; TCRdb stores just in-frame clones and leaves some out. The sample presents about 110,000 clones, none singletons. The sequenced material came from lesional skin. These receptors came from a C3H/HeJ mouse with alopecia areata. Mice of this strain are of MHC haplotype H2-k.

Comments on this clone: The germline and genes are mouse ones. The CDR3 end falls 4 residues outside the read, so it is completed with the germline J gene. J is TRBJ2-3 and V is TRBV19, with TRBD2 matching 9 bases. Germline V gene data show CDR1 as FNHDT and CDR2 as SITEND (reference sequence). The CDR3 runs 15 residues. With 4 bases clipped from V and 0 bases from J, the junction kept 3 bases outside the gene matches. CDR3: CASSGTGPSAETLYF. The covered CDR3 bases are TGTGCCAGCAGTGGGACTGGGCCTAGTGCAGAA.

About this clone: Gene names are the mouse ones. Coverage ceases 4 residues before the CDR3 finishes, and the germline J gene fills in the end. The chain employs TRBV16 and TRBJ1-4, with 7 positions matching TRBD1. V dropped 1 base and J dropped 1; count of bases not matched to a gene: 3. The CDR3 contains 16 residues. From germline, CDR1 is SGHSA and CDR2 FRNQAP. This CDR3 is CASSLVWDSSNERLFF. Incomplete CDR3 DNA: TGTGCAAGCAGCTTAGTTTGGGACAGTTCCAACGAA.

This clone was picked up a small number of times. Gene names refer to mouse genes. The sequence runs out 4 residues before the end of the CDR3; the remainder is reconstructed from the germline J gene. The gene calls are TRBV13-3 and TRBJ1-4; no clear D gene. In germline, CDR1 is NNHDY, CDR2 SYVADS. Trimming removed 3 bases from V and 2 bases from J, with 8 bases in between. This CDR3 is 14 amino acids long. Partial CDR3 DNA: TGTGCCAGCAGTGGGTCAGGCTCCAACGAA. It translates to CASSGSGSNE. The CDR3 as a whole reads CASSGSGSNERLFF.

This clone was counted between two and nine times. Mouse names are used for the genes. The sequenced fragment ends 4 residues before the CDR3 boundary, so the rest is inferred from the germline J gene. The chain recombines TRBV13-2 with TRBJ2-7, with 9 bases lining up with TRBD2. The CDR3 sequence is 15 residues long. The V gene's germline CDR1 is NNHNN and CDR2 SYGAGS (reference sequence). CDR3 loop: CASGDANWGDYEQYF. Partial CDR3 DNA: TGTGCCAGCGGTGATGCGAACTGGGGGGATTAT.

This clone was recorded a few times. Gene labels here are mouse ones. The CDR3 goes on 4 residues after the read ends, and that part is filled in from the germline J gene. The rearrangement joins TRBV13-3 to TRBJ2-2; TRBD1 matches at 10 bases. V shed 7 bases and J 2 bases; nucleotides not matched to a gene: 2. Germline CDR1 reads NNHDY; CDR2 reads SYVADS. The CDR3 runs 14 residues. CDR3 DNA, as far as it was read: TGTGCCAGCCGACAGGGGGCCAACACCGGG. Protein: CASRQGANTG. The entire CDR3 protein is CASRQGANTGQLYF.

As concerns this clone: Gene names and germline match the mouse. CDR3 DNA, as far as it was read: TGTGCCAGCGGTCAAAGACTGAGTGCAGAA. Protein: CASGQRLSAE. The entire CDR3 is CASGQRLSAETLYF. V usage is TRBV13-2 and J usage is TRBJ2-3, with a tentative D call TRBD2 (5 bases). With the read ending 4 residues before the CDR3 end, the germline J gene is used to fill in that end. The CDR3 loop spans 14 amino acids. CDR1 is NNHNN, CDR2 SYGAGS, per germline (reference sequence). Trimming removed 4 bases from V and 0 bases from J, with 9 bases in between.

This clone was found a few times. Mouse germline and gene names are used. The CDR3 is CASSITRDRASNTEVFF. The sequenced part of the CDR3 DNA is TGTGCCAGCAGTATAACTCGGGACAGGGCCTCAAACACA. V and J are TRBV19 and TRBJ1-1, with TRBD1 matching over 9 bases. The sequenced fragment ends 4 residues before the CDR3 boundary, so the rest is inferred from the germline J gene. This CDR3 is 17 amino acids long. J was trimmed by 0 bases and V by 1 base; bases with no gene match: 7. Germline lookup yields CDR1 FNHDT and CDR2 SITEND (reference sequence).

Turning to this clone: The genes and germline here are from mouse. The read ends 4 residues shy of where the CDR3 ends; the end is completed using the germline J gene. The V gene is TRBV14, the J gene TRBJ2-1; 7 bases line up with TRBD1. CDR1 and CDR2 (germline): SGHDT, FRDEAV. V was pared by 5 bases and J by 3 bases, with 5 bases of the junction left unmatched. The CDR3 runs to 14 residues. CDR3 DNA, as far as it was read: TGTGCCAGCAGCCCCGACAGGGCCTATGCT. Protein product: CASSPDRAYA. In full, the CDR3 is CASSPDRAYAEQFF. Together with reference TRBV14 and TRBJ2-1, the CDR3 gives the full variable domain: EAGVTQSPRYAVLQEGQAVSFWCDPISGHDTLYWYQQPRDQGPQLLVYFRDEAVIDNSQLPSDRFSAVRPKGTNSTLKIQSAKQGDTATYLCASSPDRAYAEQFFGPGTRLTVL.

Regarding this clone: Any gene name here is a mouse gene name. The CDR3 here is CASSQEARGGAETLYF. The CDR3 bases that were read are TGTGCCAGCAGCCAAGAAGCCAGAGGGGGTGCAGAA. This rearrangement joins TRBV5 to TRBJ2-3; TRBD1 might be the D (5 bases). The missing CDR3 end, 4 residues past where the read stops, is filled in from the germline J gene. The germline CDR1 and CDR2 sequences are LGHNA and YNLKQL (reference sequence). The length of the CDR3 is 16 residues. Trimming took off 0 bases at V and 1 base at J, with 11 bases between the two ends.